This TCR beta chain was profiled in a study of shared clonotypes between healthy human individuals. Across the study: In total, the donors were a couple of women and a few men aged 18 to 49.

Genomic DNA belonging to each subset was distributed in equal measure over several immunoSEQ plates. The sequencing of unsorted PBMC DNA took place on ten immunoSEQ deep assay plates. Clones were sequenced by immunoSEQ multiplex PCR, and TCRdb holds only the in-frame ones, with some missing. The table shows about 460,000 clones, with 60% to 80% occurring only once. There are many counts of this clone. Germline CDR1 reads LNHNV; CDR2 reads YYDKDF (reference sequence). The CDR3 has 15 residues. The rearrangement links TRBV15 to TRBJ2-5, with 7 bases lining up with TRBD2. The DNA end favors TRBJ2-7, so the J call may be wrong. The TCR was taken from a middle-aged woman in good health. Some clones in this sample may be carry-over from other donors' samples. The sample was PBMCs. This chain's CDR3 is CATSREGGSSYEQYF. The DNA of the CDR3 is TGTGCCACCAGCAGAGAGGGAGGGAGCTCCTACGAGCAGTACTTC.